A single sample gave rise to the 19 T cell receptor beta chains below, sequenced in a study of blood T cell repertoires in COVID-19 (dated by TCRdb to about 2020). Libraries were made using the immunoSEQ multiplex PCR assay. This is the immuneACCESS table as TCRdb keeps it, with only in-frame sequences that have V and J called. A part of the clones is gone; compared with another copy, unresolved V genes explain less than half, and the rest is unexplained. For this sample the table gives roughly 41,000 clones, of which more than 75% were detected only once. The ten largest account for about 4.6% of the sample. Sequenced input: peripheral blood. These receptors were collected from a human donor in a cohort sampled during active COVID-19.

The chain recombines TRBV7-8 with TRBJ2-3; the D is unclear. Germline loops: CDR1 SGHVS, CDR2 FQNEAQ. V shed 3 bases and J shed 3 bases, with 10 bases lying between them. CDR3 length equals 14 residues. CDR3 bases: TGTGCCAGCAGCTTGGCACATCCTACAGATACGCAGTATTTT. This gives the protein CASSLAHPTDTQYF.

This chain uses TRBV28 with TRBJ1-2; 10 bases agree with TRBD1. Germline loops: CDR1 MDHEN, CDR2 SYDVKM. The CDR3 is 12 amino acids. The J segment lost 8 bases and the V segment lost 5 bases, leaving 2 bases of the junction unmatched. As DNA, the CDR3 is TGTGCCAGCAGTCCGGACAGGGGGGGCTACACCTTC. Translated: CASSPDRGGYTF.

The chain combines TRBV28 with TRBJ2-5; 12 nucleotides match TRBD2. V shed 1 base, J shed 4 bases, and the junction held 13 bases outside the gene matches. The CDR3 runs to 19 residues. Germline V gene data show CDR1 as MDHEN and CDR2 as SYDVKM. This CDR3 is CASSLFRLAGVGVGETQYF. The CDR3 nucleotides are TGTGCCAGCAGTTTATTCAGACTAGCGGGAGTTGGGGTTGGAGAGACCCAGTACTTC.

The chain has TRBV5-6 and TRBJ1-2; a possible D gene is TRBD1 (6 bases). This CDR3 comprises 14 residues. Germline CDR1 reads SGHDT; CDR2 reads YYEEEE. V lost 4 bases to trimming and J lost 3 bases, with 13 bases between them. The CDR3 spells CASSRRGGDYGYTF. CDR3 bases: TGTGCCAGCAGCCGCAGGGGAGGGGACTATGGCTACACCTTC.

CDR3 amino acids: CASSDRDRGRKQFF. The CDR3 nucleotides are TGTGCCAGCAGTGACCGGGACAGGGGCCGTAAGCAGTTCTTC. The chain carries TRBV6-1 and TRBJ2-1, with 10 bases lining up with TRBD1. The J segment lost 11 bases and the V segment lost 3 bases, leaving 7 bases of the junction unmatched. The CDR3 runs to 14 residues. From germline, CDR1 is MNHNS and CDR2 SASEGT.

The rearrangement uses TRBV5-1 and TRBJ2-7, with D possibly being TRBD1 (5 bases). The CDR3 runs to 15 residues. Trimming removed 3 bases at V and 3 bases at J, with 16 bases between. CDR1 and CDR2 (germline): SGHRS, YFSETQ. DNA for the CDR3: TGCGCCAGCAGCTCACTACAGGTGAAAGTCTACGAGCAGTACTTC. It encodes CASSSLQVKVYEQYF. Full variable domain (missing parts from reference TRBV5-1 and TRBJ2-7): KAGVTQTPRYLIKTRGQQVTLSCSPISGHRSVSWYQQTPGQGLQFLFEYFSETQRNKGNFPGRFSGRQFSNSRSEMNVSTLELGDSALYLCASSSLQVKVYEQYFGPGTRLTVT.

The chain employs TRBV28 and TRBJ1-2; perhaps TRBD1 as D (5 bases). Trimming stripped 5 bases from V and 12 bases from J, with 31 bases between. Germline V gives CDR1 MDHEN, CDR2 SYDVKM. This CDR3 comprises 17 residues. CDR3 sequence reads: CASSNPKEEGPTYLNTF. The DNA for the CDR3 is TGTGCCAGCAGTAACCCCAAAGAGGAGGGGCCCACTTATTTGAACACCTTC.

The V call is TRBV3-1 (or the pseudogene TRBV3-2), the J call TRBJ2-2, with D maybe TRBD2 (5 bases). Trimming shortened V by 4 bases and J by 1 base, and 10 bases separated the two germline ends. The length of the CDR3 is 15 residues. Germline assignment: CDR1 LGHDT and CDR2 YNNKEL (reference sequence). The CDR3 DNA follows: TGTGCCAGCAGCCCCTTGGGGAGGAACACCGGGGAGCTGTTTTTT. This sequence encodes CASSPLGRNTGELFF.

The chain links TRBV28 to TRBJ1-1; D perhaps matches TRBD1 (6 bases). The CDR3 extends over 16 amino acids. CDR1 MDHEN and CDR2 SYDVKM come from the germline V gene. Trimming took 6 bases from V and 1 from J, leaving 18 bases between them. CDR3 in amino acids: CASSGVGAKKNTEAFF. The CDR3 region has the DNA TGTGCCAGCAGCGGGGTGGGGGCCAAGAAGAACACTGAAGCTTTCTTT.

The chain couples TRBV3-1 (or the pseudogene TRBV3-2) to TRBJ1-5; 7 bases map to TRBD1. Germline CDR1 LGHDT, CDR2 YNNKEL (reference sequence). The CDR3 length is 18 residues. V shed 0 bases, J shed 2 bases, and the junction held 10 bases outside the gene matches. CDR3 sequence: CASSQDGPGQWGNQPQHF. The CDR3 nucleotides read TGTGCCAGCAGCCAAGATGGCCCGGGACAGTGGGGCAATCAGCCCCAGCATTTT.

The rearrangement joins TRBV7-8 to TRBJ1-4, with D hard to call. This CDR3 is built from 14 residues. The germline V and J ends were trimmed by 5 bases and 7 bases, with 14 bases remaining between them. The germline gives CDR1 SGHVS, CDR2 FQNEAQ. The CDR3 sequence is CASSHDRSGEKLFF. DNA of the CDR3: TGTGCCAGCAGCCACGATAGGAGTGGTGAAAAACTGTTTTTT.

This chain uses TRBV12-2 with TRBJ2-1; the D segment call TRBD2 is taken from the table without a DNA check. TRBV12-2 is a known pseudogene. This CDR3 has 16 amino acids. The CDR3 DNA sequence: TGTGCAAGTCGTATGAGAGAGCGGGACTCCTACAATGAGCAGTTCTTC. This encodes CASRMRERDSYNEQFF.

In this sample, this clone turned up a few times. J is TRBJ1-5 and V is TRBV28; TRBD1 is a possible D gene (6 bases). The V and J ends lost 4 bases and 2 bases respectively, with 18 bases between them. CDR3 length equals 17 residues. Germline CDR1 is MDHEN and CDR2 is SYDVKM. The CDR3 loop reads CASSSEQRDRRNQPQHF. The CDR3 bases are TGTGCCAGCAGTTCCGAGCAGAGAGACAGGCGCAATCAGCCCCAGCATTTT.

V gene TRBV11-3 combines with J gene TRBJ2-1, with 9 bases aligning to TRBD1. Trimming at V came to 4 bases and at J to 4 bases, leaving 8 bases not matched to a gene. The CDR3 loop spans 16 amino acids. Germline-derived CDR1 and CDR2 are SGHNT and YENEEA. The CDR3 DNA follows: TGTGCCAGCAGCTCCTACAGGGGGCGCTCGTACAATGAGCAGTTCTTC. Encoded protein: CASSSYRGRSYNEQFF.

The chain recombines TRBV28 with TRBJ2-1; TRBD2 matches 8 bases. Germline values: CDR1 MDHEN, CDR2 SYDVKM. This CDR3 region has 15 residues. Germline trimming cut 6 bases from V and 6 bases from J; bases unmatched to any gene: 10. The CDR3, as DNA: TGTGCCAGCAGGAAACTAGCGGAAAGGCCCAATGAGCAGTTCTTC. Translating it yields CASRKLAERPNEQFF.

For this clone: At one end the junction does not follow the germline gene, possibly because of a read error. The chain combines TRBV28 with TRBJ2-7; TRBD2 aligns across 8 bases. The CDR3 covers 14 residues. The germline V gene has CDR1 MDHEN and CDR2 SYDVKM. The CDR3 coding sequence is TGTGCCAGCAGTTTATCCCTCACGGGAGCGGGAGCCTCCTTC. Protein product: CASSLSLTGAGASF.

The J gene is TRBJ1-1, the V gene TRBV27; D is undetermined. Between the trimmed V and J ends, which lost 2 bases and 0 bases, there was a span of 10 bases. CDR3 length: 15 residues. The germline V gene has CDR1 MNHEY and CDR2 SMNVEV (reference sequence). The CDR3 loop is CASSLSLDLNTEAFF. The CDR3 DNA follows: TGTGCCAGCAGTTTAAGCCTCGACTTGAACACTGAAGCTTTCTTT.

V gene TRBV15 combines with J gene TRBJ2-1; perhaps TRBD2 as D (6 bases). Germline CDR1 reads LNHNV; CDR2 reads YYDKDF (reference sequence). The CDR3 runs to 14 residues. V was shortened by 0 bases and J by 8 bases, with 11 bases between the two germline ends. CDR3 region: CATSRDSGFYEQFF. The DNA for the CDR3 is TGTGCCACCAGCAGAGATAGCGGTTTCTATGAGCAGTTCTTC.

This sequence joins TRBV7-3 and TRBJ2-5; the match to TRBD2 covers 8 bases. The length of the CDR3 is 15 residues. J gave up 5 bases and V 6 bases, and 11 bases lay outside the gene matches. The germline V gene has CDR1 SGHTA and CDR2 FQGTGA. CDR3 sequence (DNA): TGTGCCAGCAGAAGAGGGGACTCTAGCGGGGAGACCCAGTACTTC. Translated, it gives CASRRGDSSGETQYF. Full variable domain (missing parts from reference TRBV7-3 and TRBJ2-5): GAGVSQTPSNKVTEKGKYVELRCDPISGHTALYWYRQSLGQGPEFLIYFQGTGAADDSGLPNDRFFAVRPEGSVSTLKIQRTERGDSAVYLCASRRGDSSGETQYFGPGTRLLVL.